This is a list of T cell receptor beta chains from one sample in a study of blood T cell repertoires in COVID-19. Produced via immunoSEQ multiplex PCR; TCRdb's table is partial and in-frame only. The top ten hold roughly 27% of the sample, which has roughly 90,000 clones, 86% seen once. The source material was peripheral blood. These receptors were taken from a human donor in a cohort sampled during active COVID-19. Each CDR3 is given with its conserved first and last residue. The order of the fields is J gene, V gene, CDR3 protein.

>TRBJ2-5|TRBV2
CASTGGTSGVGTQYF
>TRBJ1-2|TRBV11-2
CASSPAGQGMPGYTF
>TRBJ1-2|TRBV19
CASSIKTDSHGYTF
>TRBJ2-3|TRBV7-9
CASSSPGLAGGPITDTQYF
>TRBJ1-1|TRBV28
CASSFPFFRSSGNTEAFF
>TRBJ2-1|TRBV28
CASSEFARLLAGYNEQFF
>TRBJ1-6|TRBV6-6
CASRGTANNSPLHF
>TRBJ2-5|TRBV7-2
CASSLAPRETQYF
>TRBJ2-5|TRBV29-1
CSVAGRGNQETQYF
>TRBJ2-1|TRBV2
CASTEGLAVNEQFF
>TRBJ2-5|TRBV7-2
CASSLNRAETQYF
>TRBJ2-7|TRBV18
CASSPGQENYEQYF
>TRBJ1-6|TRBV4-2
CASSQAQTGSRYSPLHF
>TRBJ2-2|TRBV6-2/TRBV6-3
CASSLAGTFTGELFF
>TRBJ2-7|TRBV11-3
CASSLARDSEQYF
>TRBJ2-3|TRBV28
CASRKITGFGDTQYF
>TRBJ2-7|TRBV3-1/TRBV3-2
CASSQVGASYEQYF
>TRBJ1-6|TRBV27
CASSLYLGGNNSPLHF